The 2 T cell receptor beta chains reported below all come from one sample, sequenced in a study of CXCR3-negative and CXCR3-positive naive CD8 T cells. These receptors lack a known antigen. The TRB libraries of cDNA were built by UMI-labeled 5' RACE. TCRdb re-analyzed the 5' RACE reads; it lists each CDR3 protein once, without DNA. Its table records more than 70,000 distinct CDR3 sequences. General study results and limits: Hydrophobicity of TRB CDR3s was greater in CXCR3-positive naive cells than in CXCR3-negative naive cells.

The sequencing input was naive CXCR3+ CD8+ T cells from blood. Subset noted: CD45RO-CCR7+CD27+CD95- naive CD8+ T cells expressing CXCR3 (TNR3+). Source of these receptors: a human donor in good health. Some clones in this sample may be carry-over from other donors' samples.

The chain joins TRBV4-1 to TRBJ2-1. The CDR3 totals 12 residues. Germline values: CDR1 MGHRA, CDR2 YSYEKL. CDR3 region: CASSQEVNEQFF.

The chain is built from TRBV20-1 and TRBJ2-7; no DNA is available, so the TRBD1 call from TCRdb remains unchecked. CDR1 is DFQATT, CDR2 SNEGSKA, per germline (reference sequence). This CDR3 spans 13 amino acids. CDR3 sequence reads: CSARDRRDDEQYF.